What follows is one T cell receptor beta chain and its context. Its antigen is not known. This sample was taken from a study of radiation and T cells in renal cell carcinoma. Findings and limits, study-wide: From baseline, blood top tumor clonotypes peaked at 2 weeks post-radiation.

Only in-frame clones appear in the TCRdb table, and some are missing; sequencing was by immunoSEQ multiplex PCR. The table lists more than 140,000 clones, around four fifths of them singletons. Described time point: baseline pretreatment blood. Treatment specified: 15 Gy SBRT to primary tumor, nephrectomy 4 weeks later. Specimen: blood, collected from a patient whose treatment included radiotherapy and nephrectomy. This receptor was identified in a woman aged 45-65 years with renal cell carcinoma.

CDR3 bases: TGTGCCAGCAGCTCGGGGGGAGGGACCTGGCTCAATCAGCCCCAGCATTTT. Protein sequence: CASSSGGGTWLNQPQHF. This chain joins TRBV7-9 and TRBJ1-5; possible D gene TRBD1, 5 bases. CDR3 length: 17 residues. The germline V gene has CDR1 SEHNR and CDR2 FQNEAQ (reference sequence). Trimming shortened V by 4 bases and J by 3 bases, and 19 bases separated the two germline ends. The variable domain in full, completed from reference TRBV7-9 and TRBJ1-5, reads DTGVSQNPRHKITKRGQNVTFRCDPISEHNRLYWYRQTLGQGPEFLTYFQNEAQLEKSRLLSDRFSAERPKGSFSTLEIQRTEQGDSAMYLCASSSGGGTWLNQPQHFGDGTRLSIL.